The 22 T cell receptor beta chains given below trace back to one sample, sequenced in a study of blood T cell repertoires in COVID-19. The protocol was immunoSEQ multiplex PCR, while the TCRdb copy is restricted to in-frame clones and leaves out a portion. Of about 70,000 clones listed, approximately 90% are singletons. What was sequenced was peripheral blood. Every receptor here comes from a man aged 45-65 years with COVID-19, enrolled during active disease.

CDR3 region: CASSLGQETDTQYF. The CDR3 bases are TGCGCCAGCAGCTTGGGACAGGAAACAGATACGCAGTATTTT. The J gene is TRBJ2-3, the V gene TRBV5-1, with TRBD1 as a possible D gene (6 bases). CDR1 SGHRS and CDR2 YFSETQ come from the germline V gene. The CDR3 contains 14 residues. The V end was cut by 0 bases, the J end by 3 bases, with 8 bases between.

The chain couples TRBV19 to TRBJ2-3; D is uncertain. This CDR3 region has 14 residues. Trimming pared 5 bases from V and 1 base from J, leaving 10 bases between. CDR1 and CDR2 from the germline V gene are LNHDA and SQIVND (reference sequence). The chain's CDR3 is CASSAPEGTDTQYF. CDR3 sequence (DNA): TGTGCCAGTAGTGCGCCAGAGGGCACAGATACGCAGTATTTT.

The genes are TRBV29-1 and TRBJ2-1; D possibly corresponds to TRBD2 (5 bases). The V end lost 3 bases, the J end lost 0 bases, and 9 bases lay between the germline ends. Germline V gene sequence: CDR1 SQVTM, CDR2 ANQGSEA. This CDR3 has 14 residues. CDR3 sequence reads: CSVDGESSYNEQFF. The CDR3 nucleotides read TGCAGCGTTGATGGGGAGAGCTCCTACAATGAGCAGTTCTTC.

The CDR3 sequence is CATSRADRGQETQYF. CDR3 nucleotides: TGTGCCACCAGCAGAGCCGACAGGGGTCAAGAGACCCAGTACTTC. This sequence joins TRBV15 and TRBJ2-5, with 8 bases aligning to TRBD1. Germline CDR1 LNHNV, CDR2 YYDKDF (reference sequence). Trimming took 1 base from V and 2 from J; bases not matched to a gene: 3. The CDR3 extends over 15 amino acids.

V usage is TRBV7-2 and J usage is TRBJ2-3; TRBD2 matches at 10 bases. The CDR3 totals 16 residues. Trimming took 5 bases from V and 5 from J; bases not matched to a gene: 10. Per germline, CDR1 SGHTA and CDR2 FQGNSA. The CDR3 region is CASSPSTSGKVDTQYF. The CDR3 nucleotides read TGTGCCAGCAGCCCCAGCACTAGCGGGAAGGTAGATACGCAGTATTTT.

This clone was detected only a few times. The chain combines TRBV6-1 with TRBJ1-2; 9 bases match TRBD1. With V trimmed by 7 bases and J by 4 bases, 13 bases remained unmatched. The CDR3 has 16 amino acids. Germline CDR1 is MNHNS and CDR2 is SASEGT. CDR3 sequence reads: CASTDVPGQGVYGYTF. The CDR3 bases are TGTGCCAGCACTGACGTCCCGGGACAGGGTGTCTATGGCTACACCTTC.

J is TRBJ2-1 and V is TRBV30; 9 bases map to TRBD2. This CDR3 spans 16 amino acids. The germline V gene has CDR1 GTSNPN and CDR2 SVGIG (reference sequence). Trimming cost V 0 bases and J 5 bases; bases outside gene matches: 8. The CDR3 DNA reads as TGTGCCTGGAGTGTTTTCCGTGCGGGAGGGAACAATGAGCAGTTCTTC. Translating gives CAWSVFRAGGNNEQFF. Based on the CDR3 plus reference TRBV30 and TRBJ2-1, the full variable domain is SQTIHQWPATLVQPVGSPLSLECTVEGTSNPNLYWYRQAAGRGLQLLFYSVGIGQISSEVPQNLSASRPQDRQFILSSKKLLLSDSGFYLCAWSVFRAGGNNEQFFGPGTRLTVL.

The V call is TRBV10-2, the J call TRBJ1-4; 7 bases map to TRBD1. The germline V gene has CDR1 WSHSY and CDR2 SAAADI. The CDR3 spans 13 residues. Trimming cost V 3 bases and J 6 bases; bases outside gene matches: 1. The CDR3, as DNA: TGCGCCAGCAGTGAAGGGACAGATGAAAAACTGTTTTTT. It yields the protein CASSEGTDEKLFF.

The chain couples TRBV30 to TRBJ1-2; a possible D gene is TRBD1 (5 bases). Trimming shortened V by 4 bases and J by 3 bases, and 15 bases separated the two germline ends. Germline V gene data show CDR1 as GTSNPN and CDR2 as SVGIG (reference sequence). This CDR3 has 14 residues. The chain's CDR3 is CAWTDNPEDYGYTF. In DNA form, the CDR3 reads TGTGCCTGGACGGACAACCCCGAGGACTATGGCTACACCTTC.

The chain recombines TRBV6-6 with TRBJ2-3, with a weak D call TRBD2 (5 bases). This CDR3 is built from 14 residues. Trimming removed 8 bases at V and 2 bases at J, with 14 bases between. Germline CDR1 MNHNY, CDR2 SVGAGI (reference sequence). The DNA of the CDR3 is TGTGCCAGCTCCGTCACTAGTATCACAGATACGCAGTATTTT. It encodes CASSVTSITDTQYF.

In regard to this clone: Relative to the germline gene, one junction end is altered; a read error may explain this. The V call is TRBV19, the J call TRBJ1-2; D remains ambiguous. CDR1 is LNHDA and CDR2 is SQIVND in the germline V gene (reference sequence). The CDR3 consists of 14 residues. As DNA, the CDR3 is TGTGCCAGTAGTATTGGATGGACTAACTATGGCTACATCTTC. Translated: CASSIGWTNYGYIF.

Ten or more counts support this clone. J is TRBJ2-1 and V is TRBV7-8; D is undetermined. The V gene's germline CDR1 is SGHVS and CDR2 FQNEAQ. CDR3 size: 14 residues. Trimming cost V 1 base and J 3 bases, with 7 bases left between them. This CDR3 is CASSLESYYNEQFF. CDR3 sequence (DNA): TGTGCCAGCAGCTTAGAGTCCTACTACAATGAGCAGTTCTTC.

V usage is TRBV7-9 and J usage is TRBJ2-5; TRBD2 matches at 14 bases. The germline gives CDR1 SEHNR, CDR2 FQNEAQ (reference sequence). The length of the CDR3 is 17 residues. Trimming cost V 5 bases and J 5 bases; bases outside gene matches: 10. Here the CDR3 reads CASSAGTSGSRGETQYF. The CDR3 DNA follows: TGTGCCAGCAGCGCCGGGACTAGCGGGAGTAGGGGGGAGACCCAGTACTTC.

This chain links TRBV19 with TRBJ2-5; D perhaps matches TRBD1 (6 bases). Germline CDR1 LNHDA, CDR2 SQIVND (reference sequence). V was shortened by 4 bases and J by 5 bases, with 8 bases between the two germline ends. The CDR3 is 12 amino acids. CDR3 amino acids: CASSRGRETQYF. The CDR3, as DNA: TGTGCCAGTAGTAGGGGGCGCGAGACCCAGTACTTC.

V and J are TRBV7-2 and TRBJ1-2, with 9 bases fitting TRBD1. This CDR3 region has 14 residues. The germline CDR1 and CDR2 sequences are SGHTA and FQGNSA. The junction had 6 bases not matched to a gene; V was cut back by 3 bases and J by 7 bases. CDR3 residues: CASSFGQGLGGYTF. The CDR3 DNA follows: TGTGCCAGCAGCTTCGGACAGGGGCTGGGTGGCTACACCTTC.

This chain joins TRBV5-1 and TRBJ2-1, with 10 bases identical to TRBD1. There are 16 residues in the CDR3. Germline CDR1 is SGHRS and CDR2 is YFSETQ. After removal of 1 base from V and 2 bases from J, the junction contained 3 bases not matched to a gene. CDR3 bases: TGCGCCAGCAGCTTGAGGGACAGGGGCGCCTACAATGAGCAGTTCTTC. This encodes CASSLRDRGAYNEQFF. Combining the CDR3 with reference TRBV5-1 and TRBJ2-1 gives the whole variable domain KAGVTQTPRYLIKTRGQQVTLSCSPISGHRSVSWYQQTPGQGLQFLFEYFSETQRNKGNFPGRFSGRQFSNSRSEMNVSTLELGDSALYLCASSLRDRGAYNEQFFGPGTRLTVL.

This chain joins TRBV6-5 and TRBJ2-2; TRBD1 matches at 7 bases. The V gene's germline CDR1 is MNHEY and CDR2 SVGAGI. V lost 6 bases, J lost 6 bases, and 4 bases stayed unmatched. The CDR3 is made up of 13 amino acids. CDR3 loop: CASRKTGAGELFF. In nucleotides, the CDR3 is TGTGCCAGCAGGAAAACAGGGGCCGGGGAGCTGTTTTTT.

This rearrangement joins TRBV6-1 to TRBJ2-3; 7 nucleotides align to TRBD2. Trimming cost V 2 bases and J 2 bases; bases outside gene matches: 7. The length of the CDR3 is 16 residues. Germline V gene data show CDR1 as MNHNS and CDR2 as SASEGT. CDR3 nucleotide sequence: TGTGCCAGCAGTGAAATAGCGGGCAGTCCCACAGATACGCAGTATTTT. Its translation: CASSEIAGSPTDTQYF.

The chain uses TRBV6-6 and TRBJ1-6, with unresolved D. The CDR3 spans 13 residues. Per the germline V gene, CDR1 is MNHNY and CDR2 is SVGAGI (reference sequence). V lost 6 bases and J lost 10, with 13 bases in between. CDR3 residues: CASSAQTGSPLHF. As DNA, the CDR3 is TGTGCCAGCAGCGCCCAAACCGGGTCACCCCTCCACTTT.

The rearrangement joins TRBV30 to TRBJ1-6; D is ambiguous. Germline values: CDR1 GTSNPN, CDR2 SVGIG (reference sequence). The CDR3 has 14 amino acids. The V gene lost 7 bases and the J gene lost 7 bases, with 17 bases spanning the gap. In nucleotides, the CDR3 is TGTGCCTCACAAAGGGAGTTCGGGAATTCACCCCTCCACTTT. Its protein is CASQREFGNSPLHF.

This sequence joins TRBV7-6 and TRBJ2-1, with 12 nucleotides matching TRBD2. Germline CDR1 SGHVS, CDR2 FNYEAQ. Unmatched junction bases numbered 6, after V lost 3 bases and J lost 6 bases. CDR3 length: 16 amino acids. CDR3 sequence: CASSFSGTSGLNEQFF. Here the CDR3 DNA reads TGTGCCAGCAGCTTCTCCGGGACTAGCGGGCTCAATGAGCAGTTCTTC.

The V call is TRBV9, the J call TRBJ2-7; D is ambiguous. Trimming stripped 1 base from V and 0 bases from J, with 11 bases between. Germline V gene data show CDR1 as SGDLS and CDR2 as YYNGEE. This CDR3 region has 15 residues. The CDR3 DNA is TGTGCCAGCAGCGTAAATGGCCGCAGCTCCTACGAGCAGTACTTC. Amino acid sequence: CASSVNGRSSYEQYF.